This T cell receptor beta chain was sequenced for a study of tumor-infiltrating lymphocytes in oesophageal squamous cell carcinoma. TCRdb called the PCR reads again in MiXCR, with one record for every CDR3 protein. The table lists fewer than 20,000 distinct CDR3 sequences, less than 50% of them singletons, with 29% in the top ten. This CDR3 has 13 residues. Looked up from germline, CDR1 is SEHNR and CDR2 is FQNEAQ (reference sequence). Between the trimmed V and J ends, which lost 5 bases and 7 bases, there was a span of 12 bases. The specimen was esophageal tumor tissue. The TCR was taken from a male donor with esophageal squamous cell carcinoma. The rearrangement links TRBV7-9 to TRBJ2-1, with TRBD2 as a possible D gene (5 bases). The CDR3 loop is CASSRGRRNEQFF. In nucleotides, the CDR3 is TGTGCCAGCAGCCGCGGGCGGCGAAATGAGCAGTTCTTC.